These T cell receptor beta chains were read from a single sample in a study of cytomegalovirus exposure and HLA in healthy donors. The method was immunoSEQ multiplex PCR; TCRdb's version includes in-frame clones alone and lacks a portion of them. The table has about 360,000 clones, roughly 88% seen once. Sequenced sample: PBMCs. The receptors were sampled from a young woman in good health and CMV-seronegative. Each CDR3 is given with its conserved first and last residue. D genes are given only for firm matches. Only part of the rows carry a size: once, few, many, or a class if the clone is expanded.

D gene: TRBD2; CDR3 length: 16; clone size: -; J gene: TRBJ2-3; V gene: TRBV19; CDR3 protein: CASSPGLAGAANTQYF; CDR3 DNA: TGTGCCAGTAGTCCCGGACTAGCGGGGGCCGCGAATACGCAGTATTTT
D gene: -; CDR3 length: 12; clone size: -; J gene: TRBJ2-1; V gene: TRBV5-6; CDR3 protein: CASSLNRDEQFF; CDR3 DNA: TGTGCCAGCAGCTTAAACAGGGACGAGCAGTTCTTC
D gene: -; CDR3 length: 12; clone size: few; J gene: TRBJ2-5; V gene: TRBV5-4; CDR3 protein: CASSLFRETQYF; CDR3 DNA: TGTGCCAGCAGCTTGTTTCGGGAGACCCAGTACTTC
D gene: -; CDR3 length: 13; clone size: few; J gene: TRBJ1-1; V gene: TRBV30; CDR3 protein: CAWSREVYTEAFF; CDR3 DNA: TGTGCCTGGAGCAGGGAGGTATACACTGAAGCTTTCTTT
D gene: -; CDR3 length: 15; clone size: -; J gene: TRBJ2-4; V gene: TRBV11-1; CDR3 protein: CASSLGGRTKNIQYF; CDR3 DNA: TGTGCCAGCAGTCTCGGGGGGCGCACCAAAAACATTCAGTACTTC
D gene: TRBD2; CDR3 length: 17; clone size: -; J gene: TRBJ2-1; V gene: TRBV5-1; CDR3 protein: CASSSPRAGDPYNEQFF; CDR3 DNA: TGCGCCAGCAGCTCTCCGAGGGCGGGGGACCCCTACAATGAGCAGTTCTTC
D gene: -; CDR3 length: 12; clone size: -; J gene: TRBJ2-5; V gene: TRBV4-1; CDR3 protein: CASSQDSRTQYF; CDR3 DNA: TGCGCCAGCAGCCAAGATTCTAGGACCCAGTACTTC
D gene: TRBD2; CDR3 length: 14; clone size: -; J gene: TRBJ2-7; V gene: TRBV6-6; CDR3 protein: CASSSSGGANEQYF; CDR3 DNA: TGTGCCAGCAGTTCTAGCGGGGGGGCCAACGAGCAGTACTTC
D gene: TRBD2; CDR3 length: 16; clone size: -; J gene: TRBJ2-3; V gene: TRBV2; CDR3 protein: CASSRGTSGSTDTQYF; CDR3 DNA: TGTGCCAGCAGCCGAGGGACTAGCGGAAGCACAGATACGCAGTATTTT
D gene: -; CDR3 length: 13; clone size: -; J gene: TRBJ2-3; V gene: TRBV29-1; CDR3 protein: CSVQGRLTDTQYF; CDR3 DNA: TGCAGCGTTCAAGGGAGGCTAACAGATACGCAGTATTTT
D gene: TRBD1; CDR3 length: 16; clone size: -; J gene: TRBJ2-7; V gene: TRBV5-1; CDR3 protein: CASSRPGQGTTYEQYF; CDR3 DNA: TGCGCCAGCAGCAGACCGGGACAGGGGACAACCTACGAGCAGTACTTC
D gene: -; CDR3 length: 13; clone size: -; J gene: TRBJ2-7; V gene: TRBV27; CDR3 protein: CASRLTGSNEQYF; CDR3 DNA: TGTGCCAGCAGACTGACAGGTTCGAACGAGCAGTACTTC
D gene: TRBD2; CDR3 length: 17; clone size: -; J gene: TRBJ2-3; V gene: TRBV5-8; CDR3 protein: CASSLRGGEAWTDTQYF; CDR3 DNA: TGTGCCAGCAGCTTACGCGGGGGGGAAGCTTGGACAGATACGCAGTATTTT
D gene: TRBD1; CDR3 length: 13; clone size: once; J gene: TRBJ2-7; V gene: TRBV30; CDR3 protein: CAWSVLPGGEQYF; CDR3 DNA: TGTGCCTGGAGTGTACTTCCAGGGGGCGAGCAGTACTTC
D gene: -; CDR3 length: 18; clone size: -; J gene: TRBJ1-2; V gene: TRBV21-1; CDR3 protein: CASSPSRAGGFGSYGYTF; CDR3 DNA: TGTGCCAGCAGCCCAAGTAGGGCGGGAGGCTTTGGAAGCTATGGCTACACCTTC
D gene: -; CDR3 length: 15; clone size: -; J gene: TRBJ2-2; V gene: TRBV28; CDR3 protein: CASSFETSLPGELFF; CDR3 DNA: TGTGCCAGCAGTTTCGAAACTAGCCTACCCGGGGAGCTGTTTTTT
D gene: -; CDR3 length: 13; clone size: -; J gene: TRBJ2-1; V gene: TRBV7-9; CDR3 protein: CAGEEASYNEQFF; CDR3 DNA: TGTGCTGGGGAGGAGGCTTCCTACAATGAGCAGTTCTTC
D gene: -; CDR3 length: 15; clone size: once; J gene: TRBJ1-2; V gene: TRBV6-6; CDR3 protein: CASSYSRGFDSGYTF; CDR3 DNA: TGTGCCAGCAGTTACTCCAGGGGTTTTGACTCTGGCTACACCTTC
D gene: -; CDR3 length: 15; clone size: -; J gene: TRBJ1-1; V gene: TRBV15; CDR3 protein: CATSRGTMGGTEAFF; CDR3 DNA: TGTGCCACCAGCAGGGGCACTATGGGGGGGACTGAAGCTTTCTTT
D gene: TRBD1; CDR3 length: 15; clone size: -; J gene: TRBJ1-1; V gene: TRBV30; CDR3 protein: CAWSAGTGMATEAFF; CDR3 DNA: TGTGCCTGGAGCGCCGGGACAGGGATGGCCACTGAAGCTTTCTTT
D gene: -; CDR3 length: 11; clone size: -; J gene: TRBJ1-3; V gene: TRBV7-9; CDR3 protein: CYSSSGNTIYF; CDR3 DNA: TGCTACAGCAGCTCTGGAAACACCATATATTTT
D gene: TRBD1; CDR3 length: 12; clone size: few; J gene: TRBJ2-7; V gene: TRBV29-1; CDR3 protein: CSVGQGIYEQYF; CDR3 DNA: TGCAGCGTTGGACAGGGGATCTACGAGCAGTACTTC
D gene: -; CDR3 length: 15; clone size: few; J gene: TRBJ2-2; V gene: TRBV28; CDR3 protein: CASQVQAANTGELFF; CDR3 DNA: TGTGCCAGTCAGGTACAGGCCGCGAACACCGGGGAGCTGTTTTTT
D gene: -; CDR3 length: 13; clone size: few; J gene: TRBJ1-2; V gene: TRBV5-4; CDR3 protein: CASSLDSLYGYTF; CDR3 DNA: TGTGCCAGCAGCCTGGACAGCCTCTATGGCTACACCTTC
D gene: TRBD1; CDR3 length: 15; clone size: -; J gene: TRBJ1-2; V gene: TRBV2; CDR3 protein: CASSVHNRGLDGYTF; CDR3 DNA: TGTGCCAGCAGCGTTCACAACAGGGGACTGGATGGCTACACCTTC
D gene: -; CDR3 length: 15; clone size: -; J gene: TRBJ2-1; V gene: TRBV7-8; CDR3 protein: CASSWGTGLNNEQFF; CDR3 DNA: TGTGCCAGCAGCTGGGGCACAGGCTTGAACAATGAGCAGTTCTTC
D gene: -; CDR3 length: 12; clone size: -; J gene: TRBJ2-1; V gene: TRBV29-1; CDR3 protein: CSSSQRSNEQFF; CDR3 DNA: TGCAGCAGCTCCCAGAGGAGCAATGAGCAGTTCTTC
D gene: -; CDR3 length: 15; clone size: -; J gene: TRBJ2-7; V gene: TRBV6-5; CDR3 protein: CASSYSGVPSYEQYF; CDR3 DNA: TGTGCCAGCAGTTACTCGGGCGTCCCCTCCTACGAGCAGTACTTC
D gene: -; CDR3 length: 17; clone size: -; J gene: TRBJ2-3; V gene: TRBV2; CDR3 protein: CASSDIVRSTSTDTQYF; CDR3 DNA: TGTGCCAGCAGTGACATCGTCCGGTCGACTAGCACAGATACGCAGTATTTT
D gene: -; CDR3 length: 15; clone size: -; J gene: TRBJ2-2; V gene: TRBV4-1; CDR3 protein: CASSQDPRGTGELFF; CDR3 DNA: TGCGCCAGCAGCCAAGACCCCCGGGGGACCGGGGAGCTGTTTTTT
D gene: -; CDR3 length: 14; clone size: once; J gene: TRBJ1-1; V gene: TRBV12-2; CDR3 protein: CASLGGGRGTEAFF; CDR3 DNA: TGTGCAAGCCTGGGCGGGGGGCGAGGCACTGAAGCTTTCTTT
D gene: TRBD2; CDR3 length: 17; clone size: -; J gene: TRBJ2-1; V gene: TRBV4-2; CDR3 protein: CASSQPQSSGSPHEQFF; CDR3 DNA: TGTGCCAGCAGCCAACCCCAGTCTAGCGGGAGTCCCCATGAGCAGTTCTTC
D gene: TRBD2; CDR3 length: 16; clone size: -; J gene: TRBJ2-7; V gene: TRBV18; CDR3 protein: CASSPSLAGGSYEQYF; CDR3 DNA: TGTGCCAGCTCACCCTCTCTAGCGGGGGGGAGCTACGAGCAGTACTTC
D gene: TRBD2; CDR3 length: 17; clone size: -; J gene: TRBJ2-1; V gene: TRBV28; CDR3 protein: CASLGTSGASSYNEQFF; CDR3 DNA: TGTGCCAGCCTCGGGACTAGCGGGGCTAGCTCCTACAATGAGCAGTTCTTC
D gene: TRBD1; CDR3 length: 18; clone size: -; J gene: TRBJ1-5; V gene: TRBV27; CDR3 protein: CASSLYFGTGGLMGPQHF; CDR3 DNA: TGTGCCAGCAGTTTGTATTTTGGGACAGGGGGTTTAATGGGGCCCCAGCATTTT
D gene: -; CDR3 length: 18; clone size: -; J gene: TRBJ1-1; V gene: TRBV15; CDR3 protein: CATSRDRQRRNMNTEAFF; CDR3 DNA: TGTGCCACCAGCAGAGATCGACAGCGACGCAACATGAACACTGAAGCTTTCTTT
D gene: -; CDR3 length: 15; clone size: once; J gene: TRBJ2-7; V gene: TRBV11-1; CDR3 protein: CASTLRGQALYEQYF; CDR3 DNA: TGTGCCAGCACCCTTAGGGGTCAGGCCCTCTACGAGCAGTACTTC
D gene: TRBD1; CDR3 length: 13; clone size: few; J gene: TRBJ1-2; V gene: TRBV19; CDR3 protein: CASMGQGLYGYTF; CDR3 DNA: TGTGCCAGTATGGGACAGGGTCTTTATGGCTACACCTTC
D gene: -; CDR3 length: 13; clone size: -; J gene: TRBJ1-5; V gene: TRBV7-9; CDR3 protein: CASNRDTNQPQHF; CDR3 DNA: TGTGCCAGCAACCGGGACACCAATCAGCCCCAGCATTTT
D gene: -; CDR3 length: 13; clone size: -; J gene: TRBJ2-5; V gene: TRBV2; CDR3 protein: CASRLGAQETQYF; CDR3 DNA: TGTGCCAGCAGGCTGGGAGCTCAAGAGACCCAGTACTTC
D gene: -; CDR3 length: 15; clone size: -; J gene: TRBJ2-5; V gene: TRBV7-6; CDR3 protein: CASSYLGSGQETQYF; CDR3 DNA: TGTGCCAGCAGCTATTTGGGTAGCGGACAAGAGACCCAGTACTTC
D gene: TRBD1; CDR3 length: 16; clone size: once; J gene: TRBJ1-1; V gene: TRBV5-1; CDR3 protein: CASSLGDSLMNTEAFF; CDR3 DNA: TGCGCCAGCAGCTTGGGGGACAGTCTTATGAACACTGAAGCTTTCTTT
D gene: TRBD1; CDR3 length: 14; clone size: -; J gene: TRBJ2-7; V gene: TRBV7-9; CDR3 protein: CASSLDGRGNEQYF; CDR3 DNA: TGTGCCAGCAGCTTAGATGGCAGGGGGAACGAGCAGTACTTC
D gene: TRBD2; CDR3 length: 16; clone size: -; J gene: TRBJ2-3; V gene: TRBV5-1; CDR3 protein: CASSPRLAGVTDTQYF; CDR3 DNA: TGCGCCAGCAGCCCACGACTAGCGGGGGTAACAGATACGCAGTATTTT
D gene: TRBD2; CDR3 length: 20; clone size: once; J gene: TRBJ2-3; V gene: TRBV30; CDR3 protein: CAWSVLRGTRTSGLTDTQYF; CDR3 DNA: TGTGCCTGGAGTGTACTAAGGGGTACCCGGACTAGCGGGCTCACAGATACGCAGTATTTT
D gene: TRBD1; CDR3 length: 16; clone size: -; J gene: TRBJ2-7; V gene: TRBV7-8; CDR3 protein: CASSLMGQGSGYEQYF; CDR3 DNA: TGTGCCAGCAGCTTAATGGGACAGGGGTCCGGGTACGAGCAGTACTTC
D gene: TRBD2; CDR3 length: 15; clone size: -; J gene: TRBJ2-7; V gene: TRBV6-5; CDR3 protein: CASSTGTSGSNEQYF; CDR3 DNA: TGTGCCAGCAGTACCGGGACTAGCGGGAGTAACGAGCAGTACTTC
D gene: -; CDR3 length: 15; clone size: -; J gene: TRBJ2-7; V gene: TRBV9; CDR3 protein: CASSASPFSAYEQYF; CDR3 DNA: TGTGCCAGCAGCGCTAGTCCCTTTTCCGCCTACGAGCAGTACTTC
D gene: TRBD1; CDR3 length: 14; clone size: -; J gene: TRBJ2-1; V gene: TRBV15; CDR3 protein: CATSGTGTYNEQFF; CDR3 DNA: TGTGCCACCTCTGGGACAGGGACCTACAATGAGCAGTTCTTC
D gene: -; CDR3 length: 12; clone size: -; J gene: TRBJ2-7; V gene: TRBV19; CDR3 protein: CASTGEYTEQYF; CDR3 DNA: TGTGCCAGTACAGGGGAATATACCGAGCAGTACTTC
D gene: -; CDR3 length: 16; clone size: -; J gene: TRBJ2-3; V gene: TRBV6-1; CDR3 protein: CASSEDPLLWTDTQYF; CDR3 DNA: TGTGCCAGCAGTGAAGACCCCCTCCTATGGACAGATACGCAGTATTTT
D gene: -; CDR3 length: 13; clone size: -; J gene: TRBJ1-1; V gene: TRBV27; CDR3 protein: CASSLSRVAEAFF; CDR3 DNA: TGTGCCAGCAGTTTATCGAGGGTTGCTGAAGCTTTCTTT
D gene: TRBD1; CDR3 length: 16; clone size: -; J gene: TRBJ1-3; V gene: TRBV7-9; CDR3 protein: CASSLFRDSSGNTIYF; CDR3 DNA: TGTGCCAGCAGCTTATTCCGGGACAGCTCTGGAAACACCATATATTTT
D gene: TRBD2; CDR3 length: 15; clone size: -; J gene: TRBJ2-1; V gene: TRBV27; CDR3 protein: CASSPRTSGLNEQFF; CDR3 DNA: TGTGCCAGCAGTCCTCGGACTAGCGGGCTGAATGAGCAGTTCTTC
D gene: -; CDR3 length: 14; clone size: once; J gene: TRBJ1-1; V gene: TRBV7-9; CDR3 protein: CASSLETMGTEAFF; CDR3 DNA: TGTGCCAGCAGCTTAGAGACAATGGGCACTGAAGCTTTCTTT
D gene: -; CDR3 length: 14; clone size: few; J gene: TRBJ1-5; V gene: TRBV28; CDR3 protein: CASSSGTSNQPQHF; CDR3 DNA: TGTGCCAGCAGTTCCGGGACAAGCAATCAGCCCCAGCATTTT